Listed below are T cell receptor beta chains from one sample, sequenced in a study of PD-1 blockade in classical Hodgkin lymphoma. Measured with immunoSEQ multiplex PCR; TCRdb has only the in-frame clones, and not every one. The table records 30,000 or so clones, around three quarters of them present only once. The starting material was peripheral blood mononuclear cells (PBMCs), obtained before the second cycle of nivolumab. The receptors here all came from a human donor with classical Hodgkin lymphoma. Each CDR3 is given with its conserved first and last residue. D genes are given only for firm matches. Not all rows give a size; the values are once, few, many and, for expanded clones, a class.

j_call	v_call	clone_size	d_call	cdr3_length	cdr3_aa	cdr3_nt
TRBJ1-1	TRBV27	once	TRBD1	15	CASSSLPTGRTEAFF	TGTGCCAGCAGTTCACTACCGACAGGGAGAACTGAAGCTTTCTTT
TRBJ1-2	TRBV19	few	-	15	CASSAADRFVNGYTF	TGTGCCAGTAGTGCTGCCGACAGGTTCGTCAATGGCTACACCTTC
TRBJ2-5	TRBV15	-	-	14	CATSRDPSGGAQYF	TGTGCCACCAGCAGAGACCCCAGTGGCGGGGCCCAGTACTTC
TRBJ2-3	TRBV9	-	TRBD2	16	CASSVTSGMTTDTQYF	TGTGCCAGCAGCGTTACTAGCGGGATGACCACAGATACGCAGTATTTT
TRBJ2-7	TRBV15	-	-	15	CATSRDRDGSYEQYF	TGTGCCACCAGCAGAGACAGGGACGGTTCCTACGAGCAGTACTTC
TRBJ2-7	TRBV6-1	-	TRBD2	13	CASWTSGAYEQYF	TGTGCCAGCTGGACTAGCGGTGCCTACGAGCAGTACTTC
TRBJ1-1	TRBV19	-	-	16	CASRALTEYPGTEAFF	TGTGCCAGTAGGGCCTTGACAGAATACCCTGGGACTGAAGCTTTCTTT
TRBJ2-7	TRBV6-6	once	TRBD2	15	CASKREGGWAYEQYF	TGTGCCAGCAAAAGAGAGGGAGGGTGGGCCTACGAGCAGTACTTC
TRBJ1-1	TRBV7-2	-	-	16	CASSLGPLHMNTEAFF	TGTGCCAGCAGCTTAGGGCCCCTGCACATGAACACTGAAGCTTTCTTT
TRBJ2-1	TRBV15	-	TRBD1	18	CATSRDLRGPFLRNEQFF	TGTGCCACCAGCAGAGATCTGAGGGGGCCCTTTTTACGCAATGAGCAGTTCTTC
TRBJ2-1	TRBV7-9	-	-	16	CASSLAPGRWNNEQFF	TGTGCCAGCAGCTTAGCCCCCGGACGCTGGAACAATGAGCAGTTCTTC
TRBJ2-1	TRBV11-2	-	TRBD2	20	CASSLDHPGLAGGFYNEQFF	TGTGCCAGCAGCTTAGATCACCCGGGACTAGCGGGGGGTTTCTACAATGAGCAGTTCTTC
TRBJ2-3	TRBV28	-	TRBD1	15	CASSGGQGWADTQYF	TGTGCCAGCAGTGGGGGACAGGGGTGGGCAGATACGCAGTATTTT
TRBJ1-2	TRBV6-6	-	-	15	CASSYSGQGRDGYTF	TGTGCCAGCAGTTACTCGGGGCAGGGAAGAGATGGCTACACCTTC
TRBJ2-5	TRBV18	-	-	13	CASSPQGLETQYF	TGTGCCAGCTCACCACAGGGTTTGGAGACCCAGTACTTC
TRBJ1-2	TRBV7-9	-	-	13	CASSSGTSYGYTF	TGTGCCAGCAGCTCCGGGACTTCCTATGGCTACACCTTC
TRBJ2-1	TRBV7-3	-	-	13	CASSLVLTAEQFF	TGTGCCAGCAGCTTAGTGCTAACCGCTGAGCAGTTCTTC
TRBJ2-5	TRBV27	-	-	14	CASSLSRQGETQYF	TGTGCCAGCAGTTTATCCCGGCAGGGAGAGACCCAGTACTTC
TRBJ1-3	TRBV7-2	-	TRBD1	17	CASSPRAGTGPGNTIYF	TGTGCCAGCTCCCCGAGGGCAGGGACAGGACCTGGAAACACCATATATTTT
TRBJ1-6	TRBV18	-	TRBD1	14	CASSPGGGNSPLHF	TGTGCCAGCTCACCAGGAGGGGGCAATTCACCCCTCCACTTT
TRBJ2-1	TRBV11-3	-	-	12	CASSLEREEQFF	TGTGCCAGCAGCTTAGAAAGGGAAGAGCAGTTCTTC
TRBJ2-2	TRBV5-4	few	TRBD2	16	CASYYGAGAHTGELFF	TGTGCCAGCTACTACGGGGCGGGAGCACACACCGGGGAGCTGTTTTTT
TRBJ1-1	TRBV18	few	-	17	CASSPPGRANMNTEAFF	TGTGCCAGCTCCCCTCCCGGCAGGGCAAATATGAACACTGAAGCTTTCTTT
TRBJ1-1	TRBV14	-	-	16	CASSQGDGSLNTEAFF	TGTGCCAGCAGCCAAGGGGACGGCTCTCTGAACACTGAAGCTTTCTTT
TRBJ1-6	TRBV30	-	-	12	CAWSPDPSPLHF	TGTGCCTGGAGCCCAGACCCCTCACCCCTCCACTTT
TRBJ2-5	TRBV6-1	-	TRBD2	15	CASSERASGDITQYF	TGTGCCAGCAGTGAGAGAGCTAGCGGGGACATAACCCAGTACTTC
TRBJ2-1	TRBV9	few	TRBD1	15	CASSARDRGYNEQFF	TGTGCCAGCAGCGCCAGGGACAGGGGGTACAATGAGCAGTTCTTC
TRBJ2-7	TRBV10-2	-	TRBD2	13	CASTGLATYEQYF	TGCGCCAGCACCGGACTAGCGACTTACGAGCAGTACTTC
TRBJ2-2	TRBV5-4	-	TRBD2	18	CASSFISSGGPSTGELFF	TGTGCCAGCAGCTTTATTTCTAGCGGGGGGCCGAGCACCGGGGAGCTGTTTTTT
TRBJ2-3	TRBV5-6	-	-	15	CASSSWGSPKDTQYF	TGTGCCAGCAGCTCCTGGGGGAGCCCAAAGGATACGCAGTATTTT
TRBJ1-5	TRBV28	-	-	13	CASSLMPNQPQHF	TGTGCCAGCAGTTTAATGCCTAATCAGCCCCAGCATTTT
TRBJ2-7	TRBV9	-	TRBD2	14	CASSVGGDSYEQYF	TGTGCCAGCAGCGTTGGGGGGGACTCCTACGAGCAGTACTTC
TRBJ1-5	TRBV4-3	-	-	15	CASSPFHDSNQPQHF	TGCGCCAGCAGCCCTTTTCACGACAGCAATCAGCCCCAGCATTTT
TRBJ2-5	TRBV5-1	few	TRBD2	16	CASSRGGGASQETQYF	TGCGCCAGCAGTCGGGGCGGGGGGGCGTCCCAAGAGACCCAGTACTTC
TRBJ2-1	TRBV7-9	-	-	13	CASSFSGSGEQFF	TGTGCCAGCAGCTTTAGCGGATCGGGTGAGCAGTTCTTC
TRBJ1-1	TRBV4-1	-	-	16	CASSQDGNQQNTEAFF	TGCGCCAGCAGCCAAGATGGGAACCAGCAGAACACTGAAGCTTTCTTT
TRBJ2-7	TRBV5-1	-	-	15	CASSLRPGVDYEQYF	TGCGCCAGCAGCTTGAGACCGGGGGTGGACTACGAGCAGTACTTC
TRBJ1-1	TRBV28	-	-	15	CASSPKTGVNTEAFF	TGTGCCAGCAGTCCTAAGACAGGAGTGAACACTGAAGCTTTCTTT
TRBJ1-6	TRBV5-1	-	TRBD1	13	CASSLTGEYTLHF	TGCGCCAGCAGCTTAACAGGGGAGTATACCCTCCACTTT
TRBJ2-5	TRBV7-6	-	-	14	CASSPPGEVETQYF	TGTGCCAGCAGCCCCCCCGGAGAGGTGGAGACCCAGTACTTC
TRBJ1-2	TRBV30	-	-	13	CAWSTSMGYGYTF	TGTGCCTGGAGCACCTCAATGGGCTATGGCTACACCTTC
TRBJ1-6	TRBV5-4	once	TRBD1	15	CASSLGDRATSPLHF	TGTGCCAGCAGCTTGGGTGACAGGGCAACGTCACCCCTCCACTTT
TRBJ2-7	TRBV28	-	-	15	CASNNGGARSYEQYF	TGTGCCAGCAACAATGGGGGCGCGCGGTCCTACGAGCAGTACTTC
TRBJ2-1	TRBV25-1	-	TRBD2	16	CASSDHTSGSYNEQFF	TGTGCCAGCAGTGACCACACTAGCGGATCCTACAATGAGCAGTTCTTC
TRBJ1-3	TRBV19	-	TRBD1	16	CASSPPGTGSGNTIYF	TGTGCCAGTAGTCCCCCCGGGACAGGCTCTGGAAACACCATATATTTT
TRBJ2-7	TRBV5-1	-	TRBD1	15	CASSGFEQGAYEQYF	TGCGCCAGCAGCGGGTTTGAACAGGGGGCCTACGAGCAGTACTTC
TRBJ2-2	TRBV5-5	-	-	16	CASSRGGGLDTGELFF	TGTGCCAGCAGCCGGGGTGGGGGACTTGACACCGGGGAGCTGTTTTTT
TRBJ2-1	TRBV7-9	-	TRBD2	15	CASSLEAGVRGEQFF	TGTGCCAGCAGCCTAGAAGCGGGAGTCAGGGGTGAGCAGTTCTTC
TRBJ2-5	TRBV30	-	TRBD2	15	CACSNGGRAGETQYF	TGTGCCTGCTCTAATGGGGGGAGGGCCGGCGAGACCCAGTACTTC
TRBJ2-6	TRBV5-6	-	-	14	CASYVRTGANVLTF	TGTGCCAGCTACGTCCGGACTGGGGCCAACGTCCTGACTTTC
TRBJ1-5	TRBV2	-	-	14	CASSGGQVNQPQHF	TGTGCCAGCAGTGGGGGGCAGGTAAATCAGCCCCAGCATTTT
TRBJ2-2	TRBV10-2	-	-	14	CASEAGIVTGELFF	TGCGCCAGCGAGGCAGGGATCGTCACCGGGGAGCTGTTTTTT
TRBJ2-5	TRBV5-6	-	TRBD1	16	CASSLRGQGYQETQYF	TGTGCCAGCAGCTTGCGAGGACAGGGGTATCAAGAGACCCAGTACTTC
TRBJ1-6	TRBV27	few	TRBD1	16	CASSTQGSSYNSPLHF	TGTGCCAGCAGTACACAGGGGAGCTCCTATAATTCACCCCTCCACTTT
TRBJ2-7	TRBV30	few	TRBD2	16	CASEAVLAGGSYEQYF	TGTGCGTCGGAGGCAGTCCTAGCGGGGGGCTCCTACGAGCAGTACTTC
TRBJ2-1	TRBV7-8	-	-	10	CASSLDEQFF	TGTGCCAGCAGCTTAGATGAGCAGTTCTTC
TRBJ1-1	TRBV6-8	-	-	15	CASSYSPGGGTEAFF	TGTGCCAGCAGTTACTCGCCCGGGGGCGGCACTGAAGCTTTCTTT
TRBJ2-5	TRBV6-1	-	-	16	CASSETFWDVFLEQYF	TGTGCCAGCAGTGAAACCTTCTGGGACGTATTTTTGGAGCAGTACTTC
TRBJ2-1	TRBV7-9	-	-	15	CASSLSWGLRNEQFF	TGTGCCAGCAGCTTATCTTGGGGTCTGAGGAATGAGCAGTTCTTC
TRBJ2-7	TRBV25-1	-	TRBD1	13	CASRRQGAYEQYF	TGTGCCAGTCGCCGGCAGGGGGCCTACGAGCAGTACTTC